This T cell receptor (beta chain) was recovered during a study of molecular identifiers for immune sequencing clone quantification. Background on the study: Four portions were sequenced after RNA from about 21,000 or 97,000 naive CD8 cells was split five ways in replicates.

The sample holds a few counts of this clonotype. Antigen unknown. Libraries of bulk TCR were made by previously described methods (with listed TCR primers). TCRdb reanalysed the PCR reads using MiXCR and keeps one entry per CDR3 protein. The data show about 640,000 distinct CDR3 sequences, 20% seen once. V lost 3 bases, J lost 1 base, and 10 bases lay in between. The germline gives CDR1 LNHDA, CDR2 SQIVND (reference sequence). This CDR3 is built from 16 residues. General observations from the study: Over 99% of CMV-specific effector molecules, but under 1% of naive ones, were in clones above 20 copies.

Investigators produced naive CD8 libraries from 20,000 to 1,000,000 sorted cells, drawing on 10%, 30% or 50% RNA. Sequenced sample: naive CD8+ T cells from blood, with Jurkat cell RNA spiked in. Indicated subset: FACS-sorted CD8+CD4-CCR7+CD45RA+ naive T cells. This sequence originates from a human donor in good health. Some libraries in this study had Jurkat cell RNA spiked in. The chain employs TRBV19 and TRBJ1-6, with no clear D. The CDR3 DNA is TGTGCCAGTAGTATGGGTTCACGATCCTATAATTCACCCCTCCACTTT. It translates to CASSMGSRSYNSPLHF.